This is a list of T cell receptor beta chains from one sample in a study of shared clonotypes between healthy human individuals. The assay was immunoSEQ multiplex PCR, and TCRdb's table has in-frame clones only and misses some. Found here are some 1 million clones, around 76% of them singletons; the top ten hold 1.4%. The specimen sequenced was memory CD4+ T cells sorted from blood. These receptors were taken from a man between 18 and 35 years old in good health. The CDR3 runs from the conserved cysteine through the conserved F or W.

j_call: TRBJ2-2
v_call: TRBV19
cdr3_aa: CASRTLTGELFF

j_call: TRBJ2-5
v_call: TRBV11-1
cdr3_aa: CASSYSQGQETQYF

j_call: TRBJ2-5
v_call: TRBV6-6
cdr3_aa: CASAVPQETQYF

j_call: TRBJ2-1
v_call: TRBV5-1
cdr3_aa: CASSFAPPGTSGVGYNEQFF

j_call: TRBJ2-1
v_call: TRBV14
cdr3_aa: CASSHGESGEQFF

j_call: TRBJ1-1
v_call: TRBV18
cdr3_aa: CASSPLVHTEAFF

j_call: TRBJ2-3
v_call: TRBV30
cdr3_aa: CAWSRADTQYF

j_call: TRBJ2-1
v_call: TRBV4-3
cdr3_aa: CASSQVQGSSYNEQFF

j_call: TRBJ1-5
v_call: TRBV5-8
cdr3_aa: CASSLRGDTQPQHF

j_call: TRBJ2-5
v_call: TRBV29-1
cdr3_aa: CSAELWETQYF

j_call: TRBJ1-1
v_call: TRBV4-1
cdr3_aa: CASSQDEGLGAFF

j_call: TRBJ2-1
v_call: TRBV2
cdr3_aa: CASSPPGTTKPFNEQFF

j_call: TRBJ2-7
v_call: TRBV10-1
cdr3_aa: CASSRTSGVSEQYF

j_call: TRBJ1-3
v_call: TRBV6-1
cdr3_aa: CASSQGGNTIYF

j_call: TRBJ1-6
v_call: TRBV9
cdr3_aa: CASSEGPGASPLHF

j_call: TRBJ2-5
v_call: TRBV2
cdr3_aa: CASRAGRSQETQYF

j_call: TRBJ2-1
v_call: TRBV5-4
cdr3_aa: CASSADREAYNEQFF

j_call: TRBJ2-7
v_call: TRBV2
cdr3_aa: CATRGQGVYEQYF

j_call: TRBJ2-7
v_call: TRBV14
cdr3_aa: CASRQQSYWPLAGAEGPYF

j_call: TRBJ2-1
v_call: TRBV18
cdr3_aa: CASSLRDYGSEQFF

j_call: TRBJ2-4
v_call: TRBV6-6
cdr3_aa: CASSYEFGEGANIQYF

j_call: TRBJ2-3
v_call: TRBV6-1
cdr3_aa: CATSGTDWDTQYF

j_call: TRBJ1-6
v_call: TRBV6-1
cdr3_aa: CASSPGGTGGTPLHF

j_call: TRBJ1-1
v_call: TRBV28
cdr3_aa: CASSLSGVLGEAFF

j_call: TRBJ1-2
v_call: TRBV11-3
cdr3_aa: CASSLERFGYTF

j_call: TRBJ1-4
v_call: TRBV7-8
cdr3_aa: CASSLKGQGWEKLFF

j_call: TRBJ1-4
v_call: TRBV5-1
cdr3_aa: CASSSWDPDNEKLFF

j_call: TRBJ2-7
v_call: TRBV6-5
cdr3_aa: CASSLDRDRREQYF

j_call: TRBJ1-4
v_call: TRBV11-2
cdr3_aa: CASSLRGGRNEKLFF

j_call: TRBJ1-2
v_call: TRBV28
cdr3_aa: CASSWATYSGGYTF

j_call: TRBJ2-7
v_call: TRBV7-2
cdr3_aa: CASNERGISTSEQYF

j_call: TRBJ1-6
v_call: TRBV28
cdr3_aa: CASSLVRAGRSPLHF

j_call: TRBJ1-2
v_call: TRBV28
cdr3_aa: CASRDRLSYTF

j_call: TRBJ2-2
v_call: TRBV5-8
cdr3_aa: CASSLVNTGELFF

j_call: TRBJ1-6
v_call: TRBV6-1
cdr3_aa: CASSEKGASPLHF

j_call: TRBJ2-7
v_call: TRBV30
cdr3_aa: CAWVVPGQGPYEQYF

j_call: TRBJ2-2
v_call: TRBV7-2
cdr3_aa: CASSLVRDTGELFF

j_call: TRBJ2-3
v_call: TRBV15
cdr3_aa: CATSISRGGGIDTQYF

j_call: TRBJ2-7
v_call: TRBV6-1
cdr3_aa: CASSGRDTDSLRKYF

j_call: TRBJ2-1
v_call: TRBV11-2
cdr3_aa: CASSPWTSYNEQFF

j_call: TRBJ2-2
v_call: TRBV10-3
cdr3_aa: CAILNQGERELFF

j_call: TRBJ2-7
v_call: TRBV5-8
cdr3_aa: CASRNAGGLSSYEQYF

j_call: TRBJ1-1
v_call: TRBV18
cdr3_aa: CASSPFESGTEAFF

j_call: TRBJ2-1
v_call: TRBV4-1
cdr3_aa: CASSQDSLAREQFF

j_call: TRBJ2-7
v_call: TRBV11-2
cdr3_aa: CASSQNEQGYEQYF